Sequencing of this T cell receptor beta chain was carried out in a study of T cells after yellow fever vaccination (dated by TCRdb to between 2019 and 2020). In terms of the full investigation: The SMART-Seq v4 Ultra Low Input RNA kit was used to prepare libraries from fractions with low cell numbers. To track T-cell clones before and after primary and booster YFV17D yellow fever vaccination, bulk TCR alpha and beta repertoires were sequenced longitudinally. Two healthy male donors, one aged 18 to 30 and one aged 30 to 40 years, were included in the cohort. Blood was collected at multiple timepoints before and after primary and secondary immunization, and bulk PBMC replicates and cell subsets were isolated. The investigation overall reported the following: A small fraction of clonotypes appeared in both the CD4 and CD8 compartments, likely as a result of convergent recombination. FACS-sorted repertoires could contain abundant contaminating clonotypes from the bulk population, so computational filtering was required. After the booster, most clones that had expanded after primary vaccination were detected again (around 96% of CD4 and 88% of CD8), suggesting broad maintenance of memory. The secondary T-cell response was found to be weaker but faster than the primary response, with a peak reached on day 5 rather than on day 15. Because only a couple of donors were included in the study, the extent to which the findings can be generalized is limited.

The intended sense of this specimen's treatment or condition label: live attenuated yellow fever vaccine strain. At every blood-draw timepoint, two biological replicates of bulk PBMCs were collected. A standard Ficoll-Paque protocol was used to isolate PBMCs from peripheral blood. TriZol was used to extract RNA from bulk PBMCs, from CD4 and CD8 fractions, and from dextramer-positive and dextramer-negative fractions. The sequencing machine was an Illumina NovaSeq 6000. Synthesis of TCR cDNA relied on 5'RACE template switching, a step that introduced a universal primer site along with unique molecular identifiers. Priming of cDNA synthesis was performed from both the TCR alpha and TCR beta constant segments. Libraries were amplified in two PCR steps, with sample barcodes and sequencing adapters added in the second step. Sequencing of libraries was done on Illumina HiSeq 2500 (2x100 bp) or NovaSeq (2x150 bp). Per the authors' processing: Demultiplexing of reads and collapsing into UMI consensus sequences were performed with MIGEC, and V(D)J alignment was carried out with MiXCR. Vaccine-responding clonotypes were identified with edgeR using replicate PBMC samples, with FDR below 0.01 and a log2 fold change above 5 up to day 15 being required. Bulk clonotypes were assigned CD4 or CD8 identity according to which sequenced CD4 or CD8 repertoire held them at higher abundance. The public reads were reprocessed in TCRdb via fastp at Q25 and MiXCR, keeping in-frame beta chains. Identical CDR3 proteins give one entry, which carries the most common genes and DNA. The V and J calls and clone size are TCRdb's, not the authors'. In this sample the table shows roughly 340,000 distinct CDR3 sequences, about 4% of which occur a single time. The ten most abundant clones make up 20% to 25% of the sample.

Only a few counts were recorded for this clonotype. Its antigen remains undetermined. Nothing much larger sits one base from this clone, and base qualities are not available. The CDR3 spans 16 residues, from the cysteine through the phenylalanine. The kept DNA is CDR3 alone, 48 bases in frame from the first base. Looking up the germline V gene (reference sequence) yields CDR1 LNHNV and CDR2 YYDKDF. V and J are truncated by 1 base and 5 bases respectively, leaving an intervening sequence of 15 bases. Material: PBMCs, obtained 5 days after the yellow fever booster vaccination. The chain is encoded by TRBV15 joined to TRBJ2-1; 6 matching bases give a weak D call of TRBD2. The receptor's source is a young man who received the YFV17D yellow fever vaccine. The DNA sequence is given as TGTGCCACCAGCAGAGGACGGGGAGGACTTGACAATGAGCAGTTCTTC. Translated, it gives CATSRGRGGLDNEQFF.